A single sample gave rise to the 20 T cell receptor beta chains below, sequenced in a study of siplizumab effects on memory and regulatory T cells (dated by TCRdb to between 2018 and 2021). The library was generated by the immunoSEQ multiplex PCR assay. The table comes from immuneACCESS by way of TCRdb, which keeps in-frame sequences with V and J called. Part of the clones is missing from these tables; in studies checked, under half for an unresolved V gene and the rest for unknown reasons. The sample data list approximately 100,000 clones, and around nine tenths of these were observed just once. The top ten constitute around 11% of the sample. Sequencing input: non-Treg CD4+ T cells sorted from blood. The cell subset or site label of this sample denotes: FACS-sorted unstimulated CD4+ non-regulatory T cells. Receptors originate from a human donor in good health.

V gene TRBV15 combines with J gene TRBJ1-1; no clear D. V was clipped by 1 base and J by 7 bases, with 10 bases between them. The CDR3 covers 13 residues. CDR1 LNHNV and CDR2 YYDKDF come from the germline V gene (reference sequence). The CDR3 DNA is TGTGCCACCAGCAGAGTTTTACCTCTTGAAGCTTTCTTT. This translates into CATSRVLPLEAFF.

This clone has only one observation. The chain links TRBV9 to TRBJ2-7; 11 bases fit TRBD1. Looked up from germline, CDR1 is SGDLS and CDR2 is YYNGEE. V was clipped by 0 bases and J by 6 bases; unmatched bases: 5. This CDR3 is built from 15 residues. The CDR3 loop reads CASSVAGQGAGEQYF. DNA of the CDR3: TGTGCCAGCAGCGTAGCAGGACAGGGGGCTGGCGAGCAGTACTTC.

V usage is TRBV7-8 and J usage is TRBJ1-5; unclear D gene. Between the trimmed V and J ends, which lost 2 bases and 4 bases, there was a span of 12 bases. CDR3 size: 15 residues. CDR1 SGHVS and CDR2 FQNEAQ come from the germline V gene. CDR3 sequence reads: CASSLSGEANQPQHF. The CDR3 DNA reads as TGTGCCAGCAGCTTATCTGGGGAGGCGAATCAGCCCCAGCATTTT.

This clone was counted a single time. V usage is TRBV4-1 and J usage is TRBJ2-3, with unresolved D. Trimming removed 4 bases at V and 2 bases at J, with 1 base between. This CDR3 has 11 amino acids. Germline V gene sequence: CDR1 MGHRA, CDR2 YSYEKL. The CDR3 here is CASSLTDTQYF. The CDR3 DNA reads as TGCGCCAGCAGCCTCACAGATACGCAGTATTTT.

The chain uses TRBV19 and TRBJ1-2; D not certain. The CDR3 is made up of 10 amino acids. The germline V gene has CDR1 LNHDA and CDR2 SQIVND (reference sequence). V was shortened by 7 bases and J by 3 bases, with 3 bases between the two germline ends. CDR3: CASKHYGYTF. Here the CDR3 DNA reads TGTGCCAGTAAGCACTATGGCTACACCTTC.

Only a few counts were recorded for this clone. DNA for the CDR3: TGTGCCAGTAGTATGTTAGGTCAGCCCCAGCATTTT. The encoded protein is CASSMLGQPQHF. The chain joins TRBV19 to TRBJ1-5; unclear D gene. Germline values: CDR1 LNHDA, CDR2 SQIVND (reference sequence). V lost 3 bases and J 6 bases, leaving 6 bases between the germline ends. The CDR3 spans 12 residues.

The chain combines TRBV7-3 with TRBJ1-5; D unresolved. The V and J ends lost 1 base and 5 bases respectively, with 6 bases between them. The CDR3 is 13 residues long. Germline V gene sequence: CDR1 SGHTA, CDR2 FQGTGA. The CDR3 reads CASSLRPYQPQHF. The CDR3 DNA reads TGTGCCAGCAGCTTAAGGCCCTATCAGCCCCAGCATTTT. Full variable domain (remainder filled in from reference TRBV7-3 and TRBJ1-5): GAGVSQTPSNKVTEKGKYVELRCDPISGHTALYWYRQSLGQGPEFLIYFQGTGAADDSGLPNDRFFAVRPEGSVSTLKIQRTERGDSAVYLCASSLRPYQPQHFGDGTRLSIL.

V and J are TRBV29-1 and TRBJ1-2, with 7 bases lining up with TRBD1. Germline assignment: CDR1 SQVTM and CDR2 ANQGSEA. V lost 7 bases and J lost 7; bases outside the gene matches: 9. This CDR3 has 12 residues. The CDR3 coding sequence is TGCAGCGGAGAACAGGGGCGCAGTGGCTACACCTTC. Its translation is CSGEQGRSGYTF.

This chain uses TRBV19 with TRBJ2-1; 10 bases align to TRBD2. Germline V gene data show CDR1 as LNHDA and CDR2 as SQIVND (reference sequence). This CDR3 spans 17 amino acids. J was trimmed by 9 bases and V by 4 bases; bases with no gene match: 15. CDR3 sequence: CASSSDTAGGPGVEQFF. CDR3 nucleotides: TGTGCCAGTAGTAGTGACACAGCGGGAGGGCCGGGCGTTGAGCAGTTCTTC.

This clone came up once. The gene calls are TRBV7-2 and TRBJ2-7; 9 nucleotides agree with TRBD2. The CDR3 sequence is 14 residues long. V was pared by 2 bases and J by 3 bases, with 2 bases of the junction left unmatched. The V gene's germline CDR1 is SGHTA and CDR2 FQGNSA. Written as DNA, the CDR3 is TGTGCCAGCAGCTTATCGCGGGAGGGCTACGAGCAGTACTTC. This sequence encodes CASSLSREGYEQYF.

CDR3 in amino acids: CASSPPKWATGGVISNQPQHF. For the CDR3, the DNA is TGTGCCAGCAGTCCCCCTAAATGGGCGACAGGGGGTGTTATTAGCAATCAGCCCCAGCATTTT. The chain joins TRBV28 to TRBJ1-5; 9 nucleotides align to TRBD1. V shed 5 bases and J 0 bases; nucleotides not matched to a gene: 20. The V gene's germline CDR1 is MDHEN and CDR2 SYDVKM. The CDR3 sequence is 21 residues long.

The CDR3 protein is CASSLLSGQPQHF. The CDR3 region has the DNA TGTGCCAGCAGCCTCCTCAGTGGACAGCCCCAGCATTTT. This chain connects TRBV6-5 to TRBJ1-5; D is unclear. With 6 bases removed from V and 7 bases from J, the gap between germline ends came to 13 bases. The CDR3 contains 13 residues. CDR1 and CDR2 (germline): MNHEY, SVGAGI.

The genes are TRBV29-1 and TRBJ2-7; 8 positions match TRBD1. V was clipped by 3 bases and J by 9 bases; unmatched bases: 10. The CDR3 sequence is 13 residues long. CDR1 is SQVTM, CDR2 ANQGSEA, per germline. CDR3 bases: TGCAGCGTTGATTCGGGCAGGGGGCTTGGGCAGTACTTC. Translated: CSVDSGRGLGQYF.

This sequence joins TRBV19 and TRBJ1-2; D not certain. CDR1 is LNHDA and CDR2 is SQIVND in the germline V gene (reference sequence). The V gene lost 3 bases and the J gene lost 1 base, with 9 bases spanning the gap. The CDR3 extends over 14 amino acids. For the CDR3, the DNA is TGTGCCAGTAGTATTCTTGTGAATAACTATGGCTACACCTTC. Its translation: CASSILVNNYGYTF.

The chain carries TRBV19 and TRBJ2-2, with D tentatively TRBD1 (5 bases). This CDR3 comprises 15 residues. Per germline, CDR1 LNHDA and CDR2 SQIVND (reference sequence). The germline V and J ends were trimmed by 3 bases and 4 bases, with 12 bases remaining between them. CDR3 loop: CASSISQGITGELFF. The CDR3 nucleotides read TGTGCCAGTAGTATCAGTCAGGGTATCACCGGGGAGCTGTTTTTT. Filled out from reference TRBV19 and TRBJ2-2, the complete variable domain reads DGGITQSPKYLFRKEGQNVTLSCEQNLNHDAMYWYRQDPGQGLRLIYYSQIVNDFQKGDIAEGYSVSREKKESFPLTVTSAQKNPTAFYLCASSISQGITGELFFGEGSRLTVL.

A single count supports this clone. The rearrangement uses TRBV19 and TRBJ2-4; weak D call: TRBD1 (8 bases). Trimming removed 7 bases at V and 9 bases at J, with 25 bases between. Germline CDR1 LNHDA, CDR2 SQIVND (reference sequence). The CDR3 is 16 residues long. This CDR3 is CASTSWGRGQEAIQYF. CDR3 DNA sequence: TGTGCCAGTACCTCATGGGGGAGGGGACAGGAAGCCATTCAGTACTTC. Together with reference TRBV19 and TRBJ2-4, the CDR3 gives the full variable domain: DGGITQSPKYLFRKEGQNVTLSCEQNLNHDAMYWYRQDPGQGLRLIYYSQIVNDFQKGDIAEGYSVSREKKESFPLTVTSAQKNPTAFYLCASTSWGRGQEAIQYFGAGTRLSVL.

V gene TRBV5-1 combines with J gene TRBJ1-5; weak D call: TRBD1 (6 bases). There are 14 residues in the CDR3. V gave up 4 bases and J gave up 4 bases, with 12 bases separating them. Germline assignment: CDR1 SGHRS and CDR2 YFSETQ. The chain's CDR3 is CASSPGQQNQPQHF. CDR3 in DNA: TGCGCCAGCAGCCCCGGACAGCAGAATCAGCCCCAGCATTTT.

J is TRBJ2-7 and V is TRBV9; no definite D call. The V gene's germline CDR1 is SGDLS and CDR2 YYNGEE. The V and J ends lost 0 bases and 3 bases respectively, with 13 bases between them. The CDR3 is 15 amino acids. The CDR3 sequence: CASSVGWGPLYEQYF. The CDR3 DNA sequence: TGTGCCAGCAGCGTAGGGTGGGGTCCCCTCTACGAGCAGTACTTC.

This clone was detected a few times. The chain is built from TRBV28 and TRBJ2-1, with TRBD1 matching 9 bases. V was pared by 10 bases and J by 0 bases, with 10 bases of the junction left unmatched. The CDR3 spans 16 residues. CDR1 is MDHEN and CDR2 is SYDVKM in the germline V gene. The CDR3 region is CATAGQGSSSYNEQFF. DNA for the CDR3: TGTGCCACCGCGGGACAGGGTTCGAGCTCCTACAATGAGCAGTTCTTC.

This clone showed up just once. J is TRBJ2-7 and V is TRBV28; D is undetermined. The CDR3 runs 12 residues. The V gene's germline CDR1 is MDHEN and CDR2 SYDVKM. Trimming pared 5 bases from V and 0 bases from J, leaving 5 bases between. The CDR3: CASSVVSYEQYF. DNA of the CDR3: TGTGCCAGCAGTGTCGTCTCCTACGAGCAGTACTTC.